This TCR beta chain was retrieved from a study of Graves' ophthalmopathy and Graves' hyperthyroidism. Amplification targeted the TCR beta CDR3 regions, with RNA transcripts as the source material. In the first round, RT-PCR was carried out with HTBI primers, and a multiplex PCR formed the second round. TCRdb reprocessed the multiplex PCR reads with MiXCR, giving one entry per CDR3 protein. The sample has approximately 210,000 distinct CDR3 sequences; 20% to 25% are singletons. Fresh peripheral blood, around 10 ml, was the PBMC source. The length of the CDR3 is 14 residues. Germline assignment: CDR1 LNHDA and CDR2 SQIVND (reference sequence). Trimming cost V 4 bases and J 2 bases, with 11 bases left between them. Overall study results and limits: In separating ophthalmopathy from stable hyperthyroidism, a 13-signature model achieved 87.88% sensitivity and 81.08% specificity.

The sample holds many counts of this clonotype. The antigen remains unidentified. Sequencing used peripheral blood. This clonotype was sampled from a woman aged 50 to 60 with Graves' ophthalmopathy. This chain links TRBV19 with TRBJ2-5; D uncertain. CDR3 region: CASSKSASQETQYF. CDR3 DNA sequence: TGTGCCAGTAGTAAGTCGGCCAGTCAAGAGACCCAGTACTTC.